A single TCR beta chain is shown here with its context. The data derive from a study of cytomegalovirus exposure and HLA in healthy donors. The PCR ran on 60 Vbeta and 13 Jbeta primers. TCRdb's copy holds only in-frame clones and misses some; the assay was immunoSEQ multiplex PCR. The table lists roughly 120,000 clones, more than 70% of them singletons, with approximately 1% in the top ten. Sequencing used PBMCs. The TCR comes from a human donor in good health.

Here the CDR3 reads CASSPQAGGQPQHF. The CDR3 DNA is TGTGCCAGCAGTCCCCAAGCGGGGGGTCAGCCCCAGCATTTT. The gene calls are TRBV7-9 and TRBJ1-5, with a possible D match to TRBD1 (5 bases). V lost 6 bases and J lost 6, with 15 bases in between. The CDR3 spans 14 residues. Germline assignment: CDR1 SEHNR and CDR2 FQNEAQ (reference sequence).